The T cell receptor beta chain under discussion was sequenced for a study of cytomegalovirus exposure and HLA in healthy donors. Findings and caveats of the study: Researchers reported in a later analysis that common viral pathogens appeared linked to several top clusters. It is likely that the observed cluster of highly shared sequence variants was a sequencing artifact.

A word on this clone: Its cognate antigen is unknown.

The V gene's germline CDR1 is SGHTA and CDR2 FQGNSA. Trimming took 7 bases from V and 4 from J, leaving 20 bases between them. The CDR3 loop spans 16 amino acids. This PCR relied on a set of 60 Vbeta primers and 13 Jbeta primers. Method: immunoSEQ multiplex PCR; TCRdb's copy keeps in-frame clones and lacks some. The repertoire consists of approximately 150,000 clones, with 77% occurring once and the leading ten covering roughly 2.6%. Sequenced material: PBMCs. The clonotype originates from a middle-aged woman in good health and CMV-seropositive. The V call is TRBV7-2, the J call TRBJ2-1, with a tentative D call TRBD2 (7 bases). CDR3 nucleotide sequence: TGTGCCAGCACCCCGACGGGCGGGGGCCTTTACAATGAGCAGTTCTTC. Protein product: CASTPTGGGLYNEQFF.